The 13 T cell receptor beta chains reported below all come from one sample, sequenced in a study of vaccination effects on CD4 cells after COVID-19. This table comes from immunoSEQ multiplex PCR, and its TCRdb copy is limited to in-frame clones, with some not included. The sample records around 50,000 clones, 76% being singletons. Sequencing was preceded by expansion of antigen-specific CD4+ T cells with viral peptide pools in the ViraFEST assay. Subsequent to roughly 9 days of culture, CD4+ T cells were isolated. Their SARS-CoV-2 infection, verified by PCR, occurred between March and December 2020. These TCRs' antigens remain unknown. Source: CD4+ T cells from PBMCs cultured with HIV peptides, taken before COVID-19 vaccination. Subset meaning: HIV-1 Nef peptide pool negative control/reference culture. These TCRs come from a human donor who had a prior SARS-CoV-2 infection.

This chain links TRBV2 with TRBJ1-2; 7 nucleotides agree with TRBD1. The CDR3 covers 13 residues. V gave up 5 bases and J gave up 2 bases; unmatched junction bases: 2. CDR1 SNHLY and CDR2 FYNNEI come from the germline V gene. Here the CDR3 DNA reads TGTGCCAGCAGTACGGACAGGAACTATGGCTACACCTTC. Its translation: CASSTDRNYGYTF.

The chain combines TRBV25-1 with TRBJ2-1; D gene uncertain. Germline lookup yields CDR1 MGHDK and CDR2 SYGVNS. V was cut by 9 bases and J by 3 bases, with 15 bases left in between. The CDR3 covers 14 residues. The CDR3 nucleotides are TGTGCCAGACGACCACCACTGCTCTACAATGAGCAGTTCTTC. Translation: CARRPPLLYNEQFF.

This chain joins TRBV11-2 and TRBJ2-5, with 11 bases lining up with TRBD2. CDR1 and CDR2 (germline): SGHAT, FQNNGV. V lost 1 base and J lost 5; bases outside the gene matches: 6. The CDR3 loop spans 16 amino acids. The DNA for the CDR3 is TGTGCCAGCAGCTTAGTCCCGACTAGCGGGACCGAGACCCAGTACTTC. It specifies CASSLVPTSGTETQYF.

Here the CDR3 DNA reads TGTGCCAGCAGTATGAGTCCGGAGAACACTGAAGCTTTCTTT. This sequence encodes CASSMSPENTEAFF. This rearrangement joins TRBV2 to TRBJ1-1; D gene uncertain. The V end lost 5 bases, the J end lost 1 base, and 11 bases lay between the germline ends. CDR3 length: 14 residues. CDR1 is SNHLY and CDR2 is FYNNEI in the germline V gene.

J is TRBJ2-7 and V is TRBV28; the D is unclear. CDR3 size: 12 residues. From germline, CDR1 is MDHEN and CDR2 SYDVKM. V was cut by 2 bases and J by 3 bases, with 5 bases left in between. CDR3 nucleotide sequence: TGTGCCAGCAGTTTAATTGGCTACGAGCAGTACTTC. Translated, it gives CASSLIGYEQYF.

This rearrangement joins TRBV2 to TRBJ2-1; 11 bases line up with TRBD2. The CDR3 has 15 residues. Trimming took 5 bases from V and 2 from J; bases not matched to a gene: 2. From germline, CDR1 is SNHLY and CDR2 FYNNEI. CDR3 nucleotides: TGTGCCAGCAGTTCGACTAGCGGGGCCTACAATGAGCAGTTCTTC. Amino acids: CASSSTSGAYNEQFF.

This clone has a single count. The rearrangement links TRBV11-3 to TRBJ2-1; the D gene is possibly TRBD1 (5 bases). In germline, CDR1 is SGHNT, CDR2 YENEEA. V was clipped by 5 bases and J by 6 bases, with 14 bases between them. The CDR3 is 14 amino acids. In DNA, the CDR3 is TGTGCCAGCAGCCTATCGGACATTACCAATGAGCAGTTCTTC. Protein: CASSLSDITNEQFF.

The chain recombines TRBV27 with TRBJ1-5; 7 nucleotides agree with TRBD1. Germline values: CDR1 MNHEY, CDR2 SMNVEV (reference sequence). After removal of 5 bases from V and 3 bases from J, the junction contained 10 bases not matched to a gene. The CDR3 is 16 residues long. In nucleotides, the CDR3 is TGTGCCAGCAGTGAATTTCCGGGACAGACCAATCAGCCCCAGCATTTT. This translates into CASSEFPGQTNQPQHF.

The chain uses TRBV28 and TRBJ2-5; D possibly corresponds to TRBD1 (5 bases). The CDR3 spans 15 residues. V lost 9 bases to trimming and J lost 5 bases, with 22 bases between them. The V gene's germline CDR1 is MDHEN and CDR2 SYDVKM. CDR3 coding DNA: TGTGCCAGTAGCATACAAGGGGCTTTCTGGGAGACCCAGTACTTC. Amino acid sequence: CASSIQGAFWETQYF.

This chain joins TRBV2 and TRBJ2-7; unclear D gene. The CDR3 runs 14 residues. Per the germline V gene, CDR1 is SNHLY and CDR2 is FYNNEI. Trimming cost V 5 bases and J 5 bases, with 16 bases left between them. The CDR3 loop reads CASSNRAALDEQYF. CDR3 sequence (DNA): TGTGCCAGCAGTAACCGGGCCGCCTTGGACGAGCAGTACTTC. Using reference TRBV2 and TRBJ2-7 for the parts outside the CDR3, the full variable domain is EPEVTQTPSHQVTQMGQEVILRCVPISNHLYFYWYRQILGQKVEFLVSFYNNEISEKSEIFDDQFSVERPDGSNFTLKIRSTKLEDSAMYFCASSNRAALDEQYFGPGTRLTVT.

CDR3 nucleotide sequence: TGTGCCAGCTCACCACTTTCAGCAGTTAATTCACCCCTCCACTTT. Residues: CASSPLSAVNSPLHF. This rearrangement joins TRBV18 to TRBJ1-6; D not resolved. CDR1 KGHSH and CDR2 LQKENI come from the germline V gene. The germline V and J ends were trimmed by 1 base and 6 bases, with 10 bases remaining between them. The CDR3 length is 15 residues. The full variable domain, with the rest looked up from reference TRBV18 and TRBJ1-6, is NAGVMQNPRHLVRRRGQEARLRCSPMKGHSHVYWYRQLPEEGLKFMVYLQKENIIDESGMPKERFSAEFPKEGPSILRIQQVVRGDSAAYFCASSPLSAVNSPLHFGNGTRLTVT.

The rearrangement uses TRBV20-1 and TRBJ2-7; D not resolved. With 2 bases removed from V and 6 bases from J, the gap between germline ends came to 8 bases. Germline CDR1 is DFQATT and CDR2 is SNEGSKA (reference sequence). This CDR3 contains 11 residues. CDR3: CSARQFGEQYF. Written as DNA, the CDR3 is TGCAGTGCTAGACAATTCGGCGAGCAGTACTTC.

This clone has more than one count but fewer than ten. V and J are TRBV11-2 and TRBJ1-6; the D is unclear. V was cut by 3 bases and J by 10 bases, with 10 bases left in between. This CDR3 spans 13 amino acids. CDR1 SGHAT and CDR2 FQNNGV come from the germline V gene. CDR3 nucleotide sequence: TGTGCCAGCAGCTTGGTCCTGTGGTCACCCCTCCACTTT. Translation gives CASSLVLWSPLHF. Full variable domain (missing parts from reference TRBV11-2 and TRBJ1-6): EAGVAQSPRYKIIEKRQSVAFWCNPISGHATLYWYQQILGQGPKLLIQFQNNGVVDDSQLPKDRFSAERLKGVDSTLKIQPAKLEDSAVYLCASSLVLWSPLHFGNGTRLTVT.